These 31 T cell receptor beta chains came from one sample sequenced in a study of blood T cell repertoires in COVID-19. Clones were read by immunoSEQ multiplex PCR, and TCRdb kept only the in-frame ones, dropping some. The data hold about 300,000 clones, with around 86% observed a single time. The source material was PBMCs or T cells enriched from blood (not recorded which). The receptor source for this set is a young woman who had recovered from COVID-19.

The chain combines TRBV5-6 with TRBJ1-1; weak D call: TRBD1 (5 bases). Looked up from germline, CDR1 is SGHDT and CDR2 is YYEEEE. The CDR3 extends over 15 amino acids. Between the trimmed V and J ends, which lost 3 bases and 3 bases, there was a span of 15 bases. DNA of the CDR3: TGTGCCAGCAGCTCTCCTCCGGCGGGGGACACTGAAGCTTTCTTT. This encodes CASSSPPAGDTEAFF. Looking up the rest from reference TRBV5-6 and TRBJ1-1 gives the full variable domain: DAGVTQSPTHLIKTRGQQVTLRCSPKSGHDTVSWYQQALGQGPQFIFQYYEEEERQRGNFPDRFSGHQFPNYSSELNVNALLLGDSALYLCASSSPPAGDTEAFFGQGTRLTVV.

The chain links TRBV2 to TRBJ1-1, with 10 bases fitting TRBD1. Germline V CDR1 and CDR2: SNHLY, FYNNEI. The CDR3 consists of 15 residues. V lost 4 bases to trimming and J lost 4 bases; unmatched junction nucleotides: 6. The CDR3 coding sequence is TGTGCCAGCAGTGGACGGACAGGGGGACCCACTGAAGCTTTCTTT. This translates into CASSGRTGGPTEAFF.

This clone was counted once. This CDR3 reads CASSAQGEITEAFF. The CDR3 region has the DNA TGTGCCAGCAGCGCACAGGGGGAGATCACTGAAGCTTTCTTT. The chain joins TRBV2 to TRBJ1-1; 8 positions agree with TRBD1. Germline V gene sequence: CDR1 SNHLY, CDR2 FYNNEI. V trimming: 6 bases; J trimming: 4 bases; junction bases outside the gene matches: 7. The CDR3 sequence is 14 residues long.

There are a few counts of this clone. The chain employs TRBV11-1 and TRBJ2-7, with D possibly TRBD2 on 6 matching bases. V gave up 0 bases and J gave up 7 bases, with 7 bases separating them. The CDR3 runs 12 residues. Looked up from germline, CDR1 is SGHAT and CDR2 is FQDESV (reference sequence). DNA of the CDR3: TGTGCCAGCAGCTTAGCGGGGGGAGAGCAGTACTTC. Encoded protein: CASSLAGGEQYF.

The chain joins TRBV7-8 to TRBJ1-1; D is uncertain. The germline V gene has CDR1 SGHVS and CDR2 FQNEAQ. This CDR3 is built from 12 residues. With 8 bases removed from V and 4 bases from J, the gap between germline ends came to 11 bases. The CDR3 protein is CASSPGITEAFF. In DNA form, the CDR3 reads TGTGCCAGCTCCCCGGGGATCACTGAAGCTTTCTTT.

The CDR3 nucleotides read TGTGCCACCAGCAGAGAAGGGCAGGGGGGCCGCTACGAGCAGTACTTC. Its translation is CATSREGQGGRYEQYF. The chain carries TRBV15 and TRBJ2-7; possible D gene TRBD1, 7 bases. This CDR3 contains 16 residues. V gave up 0 bases and J gave up 3 bases, with 15 bases separating them. Per germline, CDR1 LNHNV and CDR2 YYDKDF (reference sequence).

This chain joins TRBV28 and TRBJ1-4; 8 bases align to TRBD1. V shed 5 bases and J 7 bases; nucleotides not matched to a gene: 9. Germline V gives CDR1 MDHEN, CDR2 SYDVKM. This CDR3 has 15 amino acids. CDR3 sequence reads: CASSGQGRNTEKLFF. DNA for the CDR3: TGTGCCAGCAGTGGACAGGGACGGAACACTGAAAAACTGTTTTTT.

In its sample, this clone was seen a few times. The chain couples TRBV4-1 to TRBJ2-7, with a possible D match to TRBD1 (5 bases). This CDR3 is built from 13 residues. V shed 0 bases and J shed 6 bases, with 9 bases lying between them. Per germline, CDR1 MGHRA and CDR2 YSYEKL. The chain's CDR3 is CASSQDFQGEQYF. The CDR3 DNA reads TGCGCCAGCAGCCAAGATTTTCAGGGCGAGCAGTACTTC.

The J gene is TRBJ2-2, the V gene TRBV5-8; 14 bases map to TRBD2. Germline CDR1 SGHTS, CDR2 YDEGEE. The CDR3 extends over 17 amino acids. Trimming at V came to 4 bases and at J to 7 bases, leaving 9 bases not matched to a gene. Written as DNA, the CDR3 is TGTGCCAGCAGCCCCGGGACTAGCGGGAGTAGTGACGGGGAGCTGTTTTTT. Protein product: CASSPGTSGSSDGELFF.

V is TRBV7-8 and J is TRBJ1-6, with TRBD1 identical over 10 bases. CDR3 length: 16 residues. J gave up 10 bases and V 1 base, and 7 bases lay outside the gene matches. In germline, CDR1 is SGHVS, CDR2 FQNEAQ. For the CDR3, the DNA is TGTGCCAGCAGCTTAGTGAAAGGACAGGGGGGCTCACCCCTCCACTTT. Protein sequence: CASSLVKGQGGSPLHF.

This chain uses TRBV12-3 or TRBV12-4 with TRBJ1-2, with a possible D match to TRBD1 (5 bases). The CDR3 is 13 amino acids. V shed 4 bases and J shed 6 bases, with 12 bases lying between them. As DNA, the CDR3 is TGTGCCAGCAGTTCCGGGGGACCTCATGGCTACACCTTC. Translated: CASSSGGPHGYTF.

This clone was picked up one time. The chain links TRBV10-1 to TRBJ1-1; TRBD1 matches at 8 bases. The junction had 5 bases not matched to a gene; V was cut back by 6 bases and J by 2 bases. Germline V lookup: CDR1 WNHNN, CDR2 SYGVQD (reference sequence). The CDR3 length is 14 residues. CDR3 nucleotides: TGCGCCAGCAGGAAGGACAGGGACAACACTGAAGCTTTCTTT. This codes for CASRKDRDNTEAFF.

CDR3 nucleotides: TGCGCCAGCAGCGGAACTCTAGCGGGGGCGGGTAATGAGCAGTTCTTC. It specifies CASSGTLAGAGNEQFF. The chain uses TRBV5-1 and TRBJ2-1; 10 positions agree with TRBD2. The CDR3 is 16 amino acids. With 4 bases clipped from V and 7 bases from J, the junction kept 11 bases outside the gene matches. The germline V gene has CDR1 SGHRS and CDR2 YFSETQ.

For the CDR3, the DNA is TGCGCCAGCAGCGGAGCGGCCGGGGTCACTGAAGCTTTCTTT. Translation: CASSGAAGVTEAFF. The chain combines TRBV5-1 with TRBJ1-1; no definite D call. The V gene's germline CDR1 is SGHRS and CDR2 YFSETQ. V lost 4 bases and J 4 bases, leaving 14 bases between the germline ends. CDR3 length: 14 residues.

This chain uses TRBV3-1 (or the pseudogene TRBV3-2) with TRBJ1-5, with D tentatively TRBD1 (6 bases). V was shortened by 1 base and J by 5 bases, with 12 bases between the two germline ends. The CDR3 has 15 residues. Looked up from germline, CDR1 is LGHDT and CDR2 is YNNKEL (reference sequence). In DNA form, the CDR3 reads TGTGCCAGCAGCCAAGTGAGCGGGGGCGATCAGCCCCAGCATTTT. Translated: CASSQVSGGDQPQHF.

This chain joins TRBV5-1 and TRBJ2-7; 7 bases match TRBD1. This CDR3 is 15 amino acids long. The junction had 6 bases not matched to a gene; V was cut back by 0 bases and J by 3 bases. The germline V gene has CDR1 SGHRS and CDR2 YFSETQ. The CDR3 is CASSLGDRDSYEQYF. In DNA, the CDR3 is TGCGCCAGCAGCTTGGGGGACCGGGACAGCTACGAGCAGTACTTC.

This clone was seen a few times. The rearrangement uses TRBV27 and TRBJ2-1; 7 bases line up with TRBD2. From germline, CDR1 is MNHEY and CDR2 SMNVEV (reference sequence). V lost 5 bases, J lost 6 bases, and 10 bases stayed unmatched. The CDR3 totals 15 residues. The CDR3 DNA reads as TGTGCCAGCAGTACCGGAGCGGGAAAATTCAATGAGCAGTTCTTC. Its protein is CASSTGAGKFNEQFF.

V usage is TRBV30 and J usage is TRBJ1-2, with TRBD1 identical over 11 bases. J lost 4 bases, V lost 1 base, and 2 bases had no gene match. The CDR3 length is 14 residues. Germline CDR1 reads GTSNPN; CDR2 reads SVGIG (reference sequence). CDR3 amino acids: CAWSGGQGGYGYTF. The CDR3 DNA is TGTGCCTGGAGTGGGGGACAGGGGGGCTATGGCTACACCTTC.

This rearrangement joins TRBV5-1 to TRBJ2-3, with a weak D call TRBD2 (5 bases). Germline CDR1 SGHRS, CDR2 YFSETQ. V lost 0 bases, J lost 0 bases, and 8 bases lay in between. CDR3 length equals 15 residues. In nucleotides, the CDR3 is TGCGCCAGCAGCTTGGGACTAACTAGCACAGATACGCAGTATTTT. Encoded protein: CASSLGLTSTDTQYF.

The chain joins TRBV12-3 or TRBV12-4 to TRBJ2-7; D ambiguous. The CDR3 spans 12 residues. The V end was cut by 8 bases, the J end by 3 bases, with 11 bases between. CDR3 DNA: TGTGCCAGCGGCTCCGTAAACTACGAGCAGTACTTC. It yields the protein CASGSVNYEQYF.

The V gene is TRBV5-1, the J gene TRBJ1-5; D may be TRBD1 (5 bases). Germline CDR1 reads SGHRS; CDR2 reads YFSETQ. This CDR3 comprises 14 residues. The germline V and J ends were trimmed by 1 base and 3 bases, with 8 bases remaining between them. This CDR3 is CASSLRGDNQPQHF. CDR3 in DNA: TGCGCCAGCAGCTTGAGGGGTGACAATCAGCCCCAGCATTTT. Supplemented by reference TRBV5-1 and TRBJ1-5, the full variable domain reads KAGVTQTPRYLIKTRGQQVTLSCSPISGHRSVSWYQQTPGQGLQFLFEYFSETQRNKGNFPGRFSGRQFSNSRSEMNVSTLELGDSALYLCASSLRGDNQPQHFGDGTRLSIL.

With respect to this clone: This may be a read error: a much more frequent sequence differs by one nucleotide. The CDR3 sequence is CASSSGQGDSPLHF. The CDR3, as DNA: TGTGCCAGCAGTTCGGGACAGGGGGATTCACCCCTCCACTTT. The rearrangement uses TRBV28 and TRBJ1-6; 11 bases are a match to TRBD1. V gave up 4 bases and J gave up 8 bases; unmatched junction bases: 1. CDR1 MDHEN and CDR2 SYDVKM come from the germline V gene. This CDR3 region has 14 residues.

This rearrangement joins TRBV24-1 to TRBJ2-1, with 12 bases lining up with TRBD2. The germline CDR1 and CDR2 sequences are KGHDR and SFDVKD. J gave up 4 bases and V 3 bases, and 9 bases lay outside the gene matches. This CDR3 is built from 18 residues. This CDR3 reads CATSDAAGLAGPYNEQFF. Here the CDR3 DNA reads TGTGCCACCAGTGATGCGGCTGGACTAGCGGGACCTTACAATGAGCAGTTCTTC.

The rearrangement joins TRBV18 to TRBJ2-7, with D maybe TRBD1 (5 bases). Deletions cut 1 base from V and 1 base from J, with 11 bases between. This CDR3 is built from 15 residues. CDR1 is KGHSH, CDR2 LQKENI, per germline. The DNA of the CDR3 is TGTGCCAGCTCACCACAGGGCGCAGGGTCCTACGAGCAGTACTTC. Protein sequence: CASSPQGAGSYEQYF.

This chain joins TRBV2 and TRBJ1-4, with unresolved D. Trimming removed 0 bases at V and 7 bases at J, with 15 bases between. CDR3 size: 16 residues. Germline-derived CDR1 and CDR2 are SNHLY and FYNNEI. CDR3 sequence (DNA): TGTGCCAGCAGTGAAGCCGGGTCTCGGGATGGTGAAAAACTGTTTTTT. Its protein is CASSEAGSRDGEKLFF.

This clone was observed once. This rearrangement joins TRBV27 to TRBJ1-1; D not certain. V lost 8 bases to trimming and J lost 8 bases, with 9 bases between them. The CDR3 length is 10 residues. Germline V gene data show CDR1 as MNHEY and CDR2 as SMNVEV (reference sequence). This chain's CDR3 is CASVTHEAFF. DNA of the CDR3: TGTGCCAGCGTGACACACGAAGCTTTCTTT.

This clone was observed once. DNA of the CDR3: TGTGCCAGCAGCCAAGATTCGGCGGGGCGTTCACCCCTCCACTTT. Its protein product is CASSQDSAGRSPLHF. The chain couples TRBV14 to TRBJ1-6; maybe TRBD1 (5 bases). The V gene lost 0 bases and the J gene lost 9 bases, with 12 bases spanning the gap. CDR3 size: 15 residues. Germline lookup yields CDR1 SGHDN and CDR2 FVKESK.

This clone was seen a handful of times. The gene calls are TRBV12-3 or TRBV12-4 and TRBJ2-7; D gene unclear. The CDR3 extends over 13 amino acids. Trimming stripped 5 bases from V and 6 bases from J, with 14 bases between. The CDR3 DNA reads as TGTGCCAGCAGTCCCAACCGATCAGGCGAGCAGTACTTC. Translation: CASSPNRSGEQYF.

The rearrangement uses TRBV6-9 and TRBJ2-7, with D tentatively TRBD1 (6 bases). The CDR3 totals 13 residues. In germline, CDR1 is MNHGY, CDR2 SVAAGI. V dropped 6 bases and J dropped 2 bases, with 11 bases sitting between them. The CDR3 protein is CASRGQTPYEQYF. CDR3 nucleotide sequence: TGTGCCAGCAGGGGACAAACGCCCTACGAGCAGTACTTC.

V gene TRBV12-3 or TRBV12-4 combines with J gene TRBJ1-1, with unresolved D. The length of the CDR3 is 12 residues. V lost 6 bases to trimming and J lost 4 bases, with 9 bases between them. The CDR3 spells CASSIVGTEAFF. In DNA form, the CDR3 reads TGTGCCAGCAGCATAGTTGGCACTGAAGCTTTCTTT.

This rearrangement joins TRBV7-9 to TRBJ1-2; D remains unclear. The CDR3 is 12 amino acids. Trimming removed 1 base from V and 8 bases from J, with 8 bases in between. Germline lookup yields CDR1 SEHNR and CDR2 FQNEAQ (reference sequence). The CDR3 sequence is CASSLGPTGYTF. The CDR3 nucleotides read TGTGCCAGCAGCTTAGGCCCTACGGGCTACACCTTC.